Listed here is a single T cell receptor beta chain. This clone came up once. The clone's antigen remains unknown. The input lacks base qualities; no much larger clone sits a single base away. The data were obtained in a study of OX40 agonist ivuxolimab in advanced cancers. General notes on the study: The costimulatory receptor OX40 (CD134) was targeted by ivuxolimab, a fully human IgG2 agonistic monoclonal antibody. Intravenous ivuxolimab was administered to patients every 2 weeks at six dose levels: 0.01, 0.1, 0.3, 1.5, 3 and 10 mg/kg. Among the approximately 50 dose-escalation patients, about 20 had hepatocellular carcinoma, roughly 15 melanoma, 9 renal cell carcinoma and 9 head and neck cancer. The dose-escalation cohort was 82.7% male with a mean age of approximately 59 years, ranging from roughly 23 to 90. Patients were allowed to have had prior anti-PD-1, anti-PD-L1 or anti-CTLA-4 therapy, and roughly 40% of the dose-escalation patients had previously received checkpoint inhibitors. Partial responses occurred in three dose-escalation patients: two with cutaneous melanoma and one with hepatocellular carcinoma. Peripheral TCRbeta sequencing was intended to test whether TCR sequence diversity was altered and clonal T-cell expansion was caused by ivuxolimab. The paper describes the monotherapy dose-escalation part (N of about 47 patients) of the phase I trial of ivuxolimab.

For sequencing of the TCRbeta CDR3 region, genomic DNA was extracted from the sorted cells. TCRbeta CDR3 regions were sequenced using the immunoSEQ Assay. TCRdb stores this immuneACCESS table with in-frame sequences only. Part of the clones is absent; in the studies checked, under half of the shortfall reflects unresolved V genes, and no reason is known for the rest. Here the sample has approximately 96,000 clones; roughly 91% occur a single time. In total, the top ten clones hold about 1.5% of the sample. After removal of 0 bases from V and 5 bases from J, the junction retains 3 bases not matched to a gene. The CDR3 starts with the cysteine, ends with the phenylalanine, and has 15 residues. The kept DNA is CDR3 alone, 45 bases in frame from the first base. Via the germline V gene, CDR1 is SGDLS and CDR2 YYNGEE. What the research found in general, with its limitations: At doses from 0.1 to 3.0 mg/kg, clonal expansion was seen in both CD4+ and CD8+ blood T cells between baseline and week 6. Low levels of normalized T-cell clonal expansion were also shown by some nonresponding patients. Which antigens the clonally expanded peripheral T cells were specific for was not determined. In the 0.1-3.0 mg/kg groups, partial responders were among the patients with the lowest normalized peripheral clonal expansion, particularly in CD8+ T cells. On average, CD8+ T cells showed more expanded clones than CD4+ T cells after ivuxolimab.

The trial excluded patients who had a history of autoimmune disease or were on systemic immunosuppression. In every dose cohort, peripheral blood was drawn for TCR sequencing at baseline, cycle 4 day 1, and cycle 7 day 1. The samples were drawn from a first-in-human, open-label, multicenter phase I dose-escalation trial of ivuxolimab. Adults with locally advanced or metastatic melanoma, renal cell carcinoma, hepatocellular carcinoma or head and neck squamous cell carcinoma were enrolled in the trial. CD4+ and CD8+ T cells were sorted separately from peripheral blood before TCR sequencing. The receptor was derived from an adult with an advanced solid tumor such as melanoma, head and neck, liver or kidney cancer. The material was CD4+ or CD8+ T cells sorted from blood, obtained in a trial of the OX40 agonist ivuxolimab. This sequence uses TRBV9 and TRBJ2-5, and 11 junctional nucleotides match TRBD2. CDR3 sequence: CASSVASGRTETQYF. Read as DNA, the sequence is TGTGCCAGCAGCGTAGCTAGCGGGAGGACCGAGACCCAGTACTTC.